This T cell receptor (beta chain) originates from a study of identical twins. Template switching, a step in the protocol, added a universal primer site, and cDNA carried unique molecular identifiers. TCRdb reanalysed the 5' RACE reads using MiXCR and keeps one entry per CDR3 protein. Altogether some 1,600,000 distinct CDR3 sequences are present, around 29% being singletons, with the ten largest covering 0.27%. In its sample, this clonotype was seen many times. Trimming shortened V by 5 bases and J by 4 bases, and 11 bases separated the two germline ends. Germline CDR1 reads SEHNR; CDR2 reads FQNEAQ (reference sequence). This CDR3 comprises 13 residues.

This receptor was taken from a newborn girl in good health. Sequencing was performed on cord blood. The chain couples TRBV7-9 to TRBJ1-2, with a weak D call TRBD1 (6 bases). The CDR3 DNA reads as TGTGCCAGCAGCCGGACAGCGATCTATGGCTACACCTTC. Translating it yields CASSRTAIYGYTF.